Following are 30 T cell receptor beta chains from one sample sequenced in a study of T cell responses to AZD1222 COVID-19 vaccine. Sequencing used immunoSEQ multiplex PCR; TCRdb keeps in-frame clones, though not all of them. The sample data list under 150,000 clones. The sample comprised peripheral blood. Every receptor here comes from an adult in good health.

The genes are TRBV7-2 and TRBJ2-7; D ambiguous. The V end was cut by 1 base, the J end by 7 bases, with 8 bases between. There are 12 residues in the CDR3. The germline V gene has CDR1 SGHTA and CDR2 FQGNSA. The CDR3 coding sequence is TGTGCCAGCAGCTTAGAGTTGGGGGAGCAGTACTTC. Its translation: CASSLELGEQYF. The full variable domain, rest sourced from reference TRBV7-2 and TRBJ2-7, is GAGVSQSPSNKVTEKGKDVELRCDPISGHTALYWYRQSLGQGLEFLIYFQGNSAPDKSGLPSDRFSAERTGGSVSTLTIQRTQQEDSAVYLCASSLELGEQYFGPGTRLTVT.

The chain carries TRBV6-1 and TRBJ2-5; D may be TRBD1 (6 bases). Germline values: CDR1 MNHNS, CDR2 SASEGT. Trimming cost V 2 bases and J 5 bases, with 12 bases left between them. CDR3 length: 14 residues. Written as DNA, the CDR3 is TGTGCCAGCAGTGAATTGGGGGCCCGGGAGACCCAGTACTTC. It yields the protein CASSELGARETQYF.

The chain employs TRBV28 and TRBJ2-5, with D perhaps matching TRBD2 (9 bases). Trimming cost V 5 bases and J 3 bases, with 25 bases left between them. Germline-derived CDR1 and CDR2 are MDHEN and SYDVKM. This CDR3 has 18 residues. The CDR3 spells CASSPAYFSGGQEETQYF. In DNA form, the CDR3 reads TGTGCCAGCAGTCCCGCTTATTTTAGCGGGGGACAGGAAGAGACCCAGTACTTC.

Written as DNA, the CDR3 is TGTGCCAGCAGTATTCGGACCGGCACTGAAGCTTTCTTT. This gives the protein CASSIRTGTEAFF. J is TRBJ1-1 and V is TRBV27, with D unclear. In germline, CDR1 is MNHEY, CDR2 SMNVEV (reference sequence). Trimming pared 5 bases from V and 4 bases from J, leaving 11 bases between. The length of the CDR3 is 13 residues.

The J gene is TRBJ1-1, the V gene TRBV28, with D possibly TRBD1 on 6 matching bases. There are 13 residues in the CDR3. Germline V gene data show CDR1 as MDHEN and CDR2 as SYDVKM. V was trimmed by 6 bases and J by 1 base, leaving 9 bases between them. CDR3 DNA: TGTGCCAGCAGGATGACAGGGAACACTGAAGCTTTCTTT. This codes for CASRMTGNTEAFF.

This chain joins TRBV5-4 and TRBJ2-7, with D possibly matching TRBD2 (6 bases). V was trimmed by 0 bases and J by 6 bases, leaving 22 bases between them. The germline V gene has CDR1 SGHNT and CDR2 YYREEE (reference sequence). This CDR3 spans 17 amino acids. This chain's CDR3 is CASSLGPIKRAWSEQYF. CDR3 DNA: TGTGCCAGCAGCTTGGGCCCCATTAAGCGGGCGTGGAGCGAGCAGTACTTC.

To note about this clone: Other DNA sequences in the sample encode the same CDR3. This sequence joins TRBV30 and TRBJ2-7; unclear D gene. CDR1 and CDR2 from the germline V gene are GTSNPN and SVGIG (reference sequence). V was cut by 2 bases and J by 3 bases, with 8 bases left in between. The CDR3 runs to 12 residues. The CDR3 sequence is CAWSYNNYEQYF. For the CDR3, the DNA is TGTGCCTGGAGTTACAACAACTACGAGCAGTACTTC.

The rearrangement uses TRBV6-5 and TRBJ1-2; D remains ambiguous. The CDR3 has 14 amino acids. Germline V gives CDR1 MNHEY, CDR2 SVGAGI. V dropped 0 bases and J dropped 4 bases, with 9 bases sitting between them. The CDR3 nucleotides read TGTGCCAGCAGTTACTCGGTGGCAGGCTATGGCTACACCTTC. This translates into CASSYSVAGYGYTF.

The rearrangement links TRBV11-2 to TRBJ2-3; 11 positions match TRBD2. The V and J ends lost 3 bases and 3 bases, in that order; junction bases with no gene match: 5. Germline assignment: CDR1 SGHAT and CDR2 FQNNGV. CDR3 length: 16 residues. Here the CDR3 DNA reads TGTGCCAGCAGCTTCTTAGCGGGGGGGTTGACAGATACGCAGTATTTT. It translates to CASSFLAGGLTDTQYF.

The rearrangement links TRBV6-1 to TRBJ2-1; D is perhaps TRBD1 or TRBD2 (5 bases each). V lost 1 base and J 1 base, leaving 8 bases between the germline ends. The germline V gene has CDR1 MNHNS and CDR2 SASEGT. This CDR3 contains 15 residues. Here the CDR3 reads CASSEDGASYNEQFF. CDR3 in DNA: TGTGCCAGCAGTGAAGACGGGGCTTCCTACAATGAGCAGTTCTTC.

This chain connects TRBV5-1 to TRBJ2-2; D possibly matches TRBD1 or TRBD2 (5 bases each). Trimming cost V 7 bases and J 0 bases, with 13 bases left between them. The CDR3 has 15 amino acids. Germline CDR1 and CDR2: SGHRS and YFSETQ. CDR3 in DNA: TGCGCCAGCGAGTCGGGACGGACGAACACCGGGGAGCTGTTTTTT. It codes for CASESGRTNTGELFF.

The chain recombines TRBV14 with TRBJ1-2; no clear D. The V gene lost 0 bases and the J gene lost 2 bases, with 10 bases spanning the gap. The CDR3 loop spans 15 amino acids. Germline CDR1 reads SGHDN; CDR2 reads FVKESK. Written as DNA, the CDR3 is TGTGCCAGCAGCCAAGACTGGCAGTCGAACTATGGCTACACCTTC. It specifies CASSQDWQSNYGYTF.

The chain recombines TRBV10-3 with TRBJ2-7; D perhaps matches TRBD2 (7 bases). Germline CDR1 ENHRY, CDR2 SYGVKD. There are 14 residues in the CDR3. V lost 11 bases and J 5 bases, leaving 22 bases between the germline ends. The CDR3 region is CAAMRGAGADEQYF. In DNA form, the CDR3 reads TGTGCCGCCATGCGGGGTGCGGGGGCGGACGAGCAGTACTTC.

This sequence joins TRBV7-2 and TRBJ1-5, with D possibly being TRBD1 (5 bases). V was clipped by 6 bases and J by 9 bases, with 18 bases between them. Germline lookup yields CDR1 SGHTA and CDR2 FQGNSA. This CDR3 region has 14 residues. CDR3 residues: CASSAGGRGRPQHF. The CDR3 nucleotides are TGTGCCAGCAGTGCCGGCGGGCGGGGCCGGCCCCAGCATTTT.

The CDR3, as DNA: TGTGCCAGCAGCCCTACCCGACAGGAGAACACTGAAGCTTTCTTT. Translating it yields CASSPTRQENTEAFF. The genes are TRBV7-8 and TRBJ1-1, with D possibly matching TRBD1 (6 bases). This CDR3 region has 15 residues. The germline V gene has CDR1 SGHVS and CDR2 FQNEAQ. Deletions cut 5 bases from V and 1 base from J, with 14 bases between.

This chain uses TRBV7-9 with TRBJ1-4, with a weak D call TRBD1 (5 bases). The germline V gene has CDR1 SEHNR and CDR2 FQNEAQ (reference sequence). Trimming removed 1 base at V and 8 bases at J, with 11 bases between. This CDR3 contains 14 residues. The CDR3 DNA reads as TGTGCCAGCAGCTTAGTGGGGGTCAGCGAAAAACTGTTTTTT. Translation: CASSLVGVSEKLFF.

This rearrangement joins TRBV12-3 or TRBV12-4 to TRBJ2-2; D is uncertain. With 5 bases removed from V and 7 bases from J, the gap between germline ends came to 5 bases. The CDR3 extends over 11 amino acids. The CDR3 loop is CASSHLGELFF. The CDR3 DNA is TGTGCCAGCAGTCATCTCGGGGAGCTGTTTTTT.

CDR3 in amino acids: CSARGAGELFF. As DNA, the CDR3 is TGCAGTGCTAGAGGGGCCGGGGAGCTGTTTTTT. This rearrangement joins TRBV20-1 to TRBJ2-2; D is unresolved. Trimming left V 1 base short and J 6 bases short, with 3 bases between. Germline assignment: CDR1 DFQATT and CDR2 SNEGSKA (reference sequence). The CDR3 spans 11 residues.

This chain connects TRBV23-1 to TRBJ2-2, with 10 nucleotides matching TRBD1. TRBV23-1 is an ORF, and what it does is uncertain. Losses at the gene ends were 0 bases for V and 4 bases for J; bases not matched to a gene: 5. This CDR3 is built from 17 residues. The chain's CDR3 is CASSQSCRQGATGELFF. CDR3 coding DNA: TGCGCCAGCAGTCAATCGTGTAGACAGGGGGCCACCGGGGAGCTGTTTTTT.

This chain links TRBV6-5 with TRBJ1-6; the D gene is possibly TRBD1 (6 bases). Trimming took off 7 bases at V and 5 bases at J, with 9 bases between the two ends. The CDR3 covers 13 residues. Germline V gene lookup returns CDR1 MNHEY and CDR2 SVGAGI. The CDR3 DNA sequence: TGTGCCAGCAAGGACAGTAATAATTCACCCCTCCACTTT. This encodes CASKDSNNSPLHF.

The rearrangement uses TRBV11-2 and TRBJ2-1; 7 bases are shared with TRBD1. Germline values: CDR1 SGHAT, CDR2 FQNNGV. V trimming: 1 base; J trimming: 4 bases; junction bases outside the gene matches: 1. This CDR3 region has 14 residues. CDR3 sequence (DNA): TGTGCCAGCAGCTTAGGGGACAGATACAATGAGCAGTTCTTC. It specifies CASSLGDRYNEQFF. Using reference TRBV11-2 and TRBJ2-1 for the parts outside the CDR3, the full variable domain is EAGVAQSPRYKIIEKRQSVAFWCNPISGHATLYWYQQILGQGPKLLIQFQNNGVVDDSQLPKDRFSAERLKGVDSTLKIQPAKLEDSAVYLCASSLGDRYNEQFFGPGTRLTVL.

This CDR3 reads CATSRDYGEGEQFF. The CDR3 coding sequence is TGTGCCACCAGCAGAGATTACGGGGAAGGCGAGCAGTTCTTC. This chain uses TRBV15 with TRBJ2-1, with a weak D call TRBD2 (5 bases). The CDR3 has 14 amino acids. With 0 bases removed from V and 10 bases from J, the gap between germline ends came to 13 bases. Germline V gives CDR1 LNHNV, CDR2 YYDKDF (reference sequence).

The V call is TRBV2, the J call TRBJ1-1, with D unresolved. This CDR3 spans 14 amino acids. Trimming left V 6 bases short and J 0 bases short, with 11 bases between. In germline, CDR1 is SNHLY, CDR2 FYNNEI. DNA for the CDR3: TGTGCCAGCAGGGCCCGGCCGGTGAACACTGAAGCTTTCTTT. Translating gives CASRARPVNTEAFF. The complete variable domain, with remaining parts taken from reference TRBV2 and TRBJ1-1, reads EPEVTQTPSHQVTQMGQEVILRCVPISNHLYFYWYRQILGQKVEFLVSFYNNEISEKSEIFDDQFSVERPDGSNFTLKIRSTKLEDSAMYFCASRARPVNTEAFFGQGTRLTVV.

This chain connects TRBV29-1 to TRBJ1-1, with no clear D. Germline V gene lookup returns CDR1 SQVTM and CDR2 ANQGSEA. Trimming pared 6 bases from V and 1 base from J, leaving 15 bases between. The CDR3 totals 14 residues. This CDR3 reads CSVHTPWANTEAFF. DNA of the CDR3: TGCAGCGTCCACACGCCCTGGGCGAACACTGAAGCTTTCTTT.

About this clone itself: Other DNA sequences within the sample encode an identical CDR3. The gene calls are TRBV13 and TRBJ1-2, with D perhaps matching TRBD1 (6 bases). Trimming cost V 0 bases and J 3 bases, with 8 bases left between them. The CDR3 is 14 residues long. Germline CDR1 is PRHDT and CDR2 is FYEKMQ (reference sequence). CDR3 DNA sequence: TGTGCCAGCAGCTTAGGGACAGGTGACTATGGCTACACCTTC. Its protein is CASSLGTGDYGYTF.

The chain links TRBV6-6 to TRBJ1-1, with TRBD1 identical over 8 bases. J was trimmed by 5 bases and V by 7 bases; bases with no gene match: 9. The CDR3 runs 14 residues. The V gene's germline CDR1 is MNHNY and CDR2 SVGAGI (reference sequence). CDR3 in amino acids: CASMSGGSGTEAFF. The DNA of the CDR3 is TGTGCCAGCATGTCAGGGGGCTCTGGGACTGAAGCTTTCTTT.

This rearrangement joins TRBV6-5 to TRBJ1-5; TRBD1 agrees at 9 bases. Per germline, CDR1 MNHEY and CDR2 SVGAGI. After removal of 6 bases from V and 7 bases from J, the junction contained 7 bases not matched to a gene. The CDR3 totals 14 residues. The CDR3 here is CASRRDRGRQPQHF. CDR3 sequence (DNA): TGTGCCAGCAGGCGTGACAGGGGGAGGCAGCCCCAGCATTTT.

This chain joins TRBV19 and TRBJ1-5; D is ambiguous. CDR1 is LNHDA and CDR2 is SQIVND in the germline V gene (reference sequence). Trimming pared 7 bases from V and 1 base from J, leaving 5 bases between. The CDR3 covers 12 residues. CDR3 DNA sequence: TGTGCCAGTAACCGCAGCAATCAGCCCCAGCATTTT. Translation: CASNRSNQPQHF.

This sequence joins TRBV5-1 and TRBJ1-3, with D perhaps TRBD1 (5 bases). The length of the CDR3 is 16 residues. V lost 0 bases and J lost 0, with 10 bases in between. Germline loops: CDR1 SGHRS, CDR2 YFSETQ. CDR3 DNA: TGCGCCAGCAGCTTGGAGGGGCCCAGCTCTGGAAACACCATATATTTT. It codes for CASSLEGPSSGNTIYF.

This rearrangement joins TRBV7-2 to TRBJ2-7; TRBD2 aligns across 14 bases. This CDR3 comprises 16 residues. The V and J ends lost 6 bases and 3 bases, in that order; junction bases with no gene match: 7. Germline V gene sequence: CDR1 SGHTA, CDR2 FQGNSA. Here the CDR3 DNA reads TGTGCCAGCAGACCCTCCGGGACTAGCGGGGGCTACGAGCAGTACTTC. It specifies CASRPSGTSGGYEQYF.